What follows is one T cell receptor (beta chain) and its context. There are 19 residues in the CDR3. Trimming shortened V by 2 bases and J by 0 bases, and 21 bases separated the two germline ends. From germline, CDR1 is SGHRS and CDR2 YFSETQ. These data are taken from a study of shared clonotypes between healthy human individuals. Generated by immunoSEQ multiplex PCR, the TCRdb table keeps only in-frame clones and is missing some. The sample consists of some 790,000 clones, 72% of them appearing once. This chain connects TRBV5-1 to TRBJ2-1, with TRBD2 as a possible D gene (6 bases). This TCR was recovered from a woman aged 25-40 years in good health. Sample: memory CD4+ T cells sorted from blood. Subset reported: CD45RA-negative fraction. In DNA, the CDR3 is TGCGCCAGCAGCTTCTCGGGGGTCCGTGTCTCGAGCTCCTACAATGAGCAGTTCTTC. Protein sequence: CASSFSGVRVSSSYNEQFF.